A single sample gave rise to the 30 T cell receptor beta chains below, sequenced in a study of CD8+CD57+ T cells in acquired aplastic anemia. The sequenced patients had an expansion of CD8+CD57+ cells seen by flow cytometry. Genomic DNA, the template, was used for profiling of the TCR beta VDJ and CDR3. Each CDR3 protein gets one entry after TCRdb re-called the reads with MiXCR. The repertoire consists of approximately 180,000 distinct CDR3 sequences, with less than 60% occurring once and the leading ten covering about 2%. Sequenced: sorted CD4+, CD8+, or CD8+CD57+ T cells (not recorded which) from PBMCs. The source of these receptors is a human donor with aplastic anemia.

This chain uses TRBV24-1 with TRBJ2-3; TRBD1 is a possible D gene (5 bases). Trimming stripped 4 bases from V and 6 bases from J, with 7 bases between. Germline CDR1 and CDR2: KGHDR and SFDVKD. The CDR3 is 12 amino acids. The CDR3 reads CATSEAGDTQYF. Written as DNA, the CDR3 is TGTGCCACCAGTGAAGCAGGGGATACGCAGTATTTT.

The CDR3 reads CASSLPMEGGEQYF. The CDR3 bases are TGTGCCAGCAGCTTACCGATGGAGGGGGGCGAGCAGTACTTC. The chain recombines TRBV7-2 with TRBJ2-7; D is perhaps TRBD1 or TRBD2 (6 bases each). CDR3 size: 14 residues. V lost 2 bases and J lost 6, with 14 bases in between. The germline CDR1 and CDR2 sequences are SGHTA and FQGNSA.

The chain carries TRBV10-3 and TRBJ2-7, with TRBD2 as a possible D gene (6 bases). The CDR3 has 14 amino acids. Trimming shortened V by 4 bases and J by 1 base, and 11 bases separated the two germline ends. Germline CDR1 reads ENHRY; CDR2 reads SYGVKD. DNA for the CDR3: TGTGCCATCAGTGGCCGGGACTCGTCCTACGAGCAGTACTTC. Residues: CAISGRDSSYEQYF.

The rearrangement uses TRBV4-3 and TRBJ2-7; possibly TRBD1 for D (5 bases). Between the trimmed V and J ends, which lost 3 bases and 0 bases, there was a span of 18 bases. The CDR3 loop spans 17 amino acids. Germline CDR1 is LGHNA and CDR2 is YSLEER. CDR3 nucleotides: TGCGCCAGCAGCCAGGGGTTCGGTGGGGCTCCCTCCTACGAGCAGTACTTC. Residues: CASSQGFGGAPSYEQYF.

In its sample, this clonotype was seen many times. The chain couples TRBV7-9 to TRBJ2-3, with D possibly TRBD2 on 5 matching bases. V gave up 5 bases and J gave up 3 bases, with 9 bases separating them. The CDR3 sequence is 13 residues long. Germline V CDR1 and CDR2: SEHNR, FQNEAQ (reference sequence). CDR3 nucleotides: TGTGCCAGCAGCGCAGGACTGACAGATACGCAGTATTTT. Protein: CASSAGLTDTQYF.

There are many counts of this clonotype. The CDR3 loop reads CSAPLGESYGYTF. CDR3 in DNA: TGCAGTGCTCCCCTTGGCGAGTCCTATGGCTACACCTTC. The chain combines TRBV20-1 with TRBJ1-2, with D unclear. This CDR3 comprises 13 residues. The ends were cut back, 5 bases at V and 4 bases at J, with 14 bases in the middle. Looked up from germline, CDR1 is DFQATT and CDR2 is SNEGSKA (reference sequence).

This clonotype was recorded many times. This CDR3 reads CASIIISGREAFF. In DNA form, the CDR3 reads TGTGCCAGCATTATTATTAGTGGGAGGGAAGCTTTCTTT. The rearrangement joins TRBV2 to TRBJ1-1, with no clear D. CDR3 length equals 13 residues. V was cut by 7 bases and J by 8 bases, with 17 bases left in between. Germline CDR1 SNHLY, CDR2 FYNNEI. The full variable domain, with the rest looked up from reference TRBV2 and TRBJ1-1, is EPEVTQTPSHQVTQMGQEVILRCVPISNHLYFYWYRQILGQKVEFLVSFYNNEISEKSEIFDDQFSVERPDGSNFTLKIRSTKLEDSAMYFCASIIISGREAFFGQGTRLTVV.

The chain recombines TRBV10-3 with TRBJ2-3; possible D gene TRBD1, 5 bases. V lost 3 bases to trimming and J lost 5 bases, with 12 bases between them. From germline, CDR1 is ENHRY and CDR2 SYGVKD. The CDR3 has 14 amino acids. CDR3 loop: CAISEARVVDTQYF. The DNA for the CDR3 is TGTGCCATCAGTGAAGCCAGGGTTGTAGATACGCAGTATTTT.

This clonotype was seen at least ten times. V is TRBV11-2 and J is TRBJ2-1; 11 bases align to TRBD2. Germline V gene data show CDR1 as SGHAT and CDR2 as FQNNGV. Unmatched junction bases numbered 2, after V lost 0 bases and J lost 13 bases. CDR3 length: 13 amino acids. CDR3 nucleotides: TGTGCCAGCAGCTTAGAGACTAGCGGGATTCAGTTCTTC. Translating gives CASSLETSGIQFF.

This clonotype was picked up many times. The chain is built from TRBV27 and TRBJ1-4; TRBD1 matches at 7 bases. The CDR3 length is 14 residues. V shed 6 bases and J 13 bases; nucleotides not matched to a gene: 14. Per the germline V gene, CDR1 is MNHEY and CDR2 is SMNVEV (reference sequence). The CDR3 here is CASRPGRTGSRLFF. The DNA of the CDR3 is TGTGCCAGCAGGCCAGGCCGGACAGGATCTAGACTGTTTTTT.

Remarks on this clonotype: An end of the junction differs from the germline gene, which may be a read error. V and J are TRBV10-3 and TRBJ1-1; TRBD1 might be the D (5 bases). The CDR3 is 13 amino acids. CDR1 is ENHRY, CDR2 SYGVKD, per germline. This chain's CDR3 is CAVSGREGTEAFF. As DNA, the CDR3 is TGTGCCGTCAGTGGCAGGGAGGGCACTGAAGCTTTCTTT.

The chain is built from TRBV7-8 and TRBJ2-1; no reliable D call. Germline V CDR1 and CDR2: SGHVS, FQNEAQ. This CDR3 spans 13 amino acids. Trimming took off 6 bases at V and 4 bases at J, with 10 bases between the two ends. The CDR3 DNA reads TGTGCCAGCAGGCTTCCAGGATACAATGAGCAGTTCTTC. Its translation: CASRLPGYNEQFF.

This clonotype was observed a single time. V usage is TRBV11-2 and J usage is TRBJ2-3; D might be TRBD2 (7 bases). There are 18 residues in the CDR3. The V and J ends lost 5 bases and 1 base respectively, with 22 bases between them. The germline gives CDR1 SGHAT, CDR2 FQNNGV. The CDR3 here is CASSVRGARGARTDTQYF. Written as DNA, the CDR3 is TGTGCCAGCAGCGTGCGAGGGGCCCGGGGGGCCCGCACAGATACGCAGTATTTT.

The rearrangement joins TRBV5-1 to TRBJ2-7, with 8 positions matching TRBD2. Per the germline V gene, CDR1 is SGHRS and CDR2 is YFSETQ. The CDR3 sequence is 15 residues long. Unmatched junction bases numbered 9, after V lost 5 bases and J lost 2 bases. The CDR3 DNA reads as TGCGCCAGCAGGCCTACCACTAGCGGAGCCTACGAGCAGTACTTC. This translates into CASRPTTSGAYEQYF. Variable domain in full (rest from reference TRBV5-1 and TRBJ2-7): KAGVTQTPRYLIKTRGQQVTLSCSPISGHRSVSWYQQTPGQGLQFLFEYFSETQRNKGNFPGRFSGRQFSNSRSEMNVSTLELGDSALYLCASRPTTSGAYEQYFGPGTRLTVT.

This chain connects TRBV7-2 to TRBJ2-5, with TRBD2 matching 12 bases. After removal of 6 bases from V and 6 bases from J, the junction contained 5 bases not matched to a gene. The germline V gene has CDR1 SGHTA and CDR2 FQGNSA. There are 14 residues in the CDR3. The CDR3 spells CASSSSGGAKTQYF. The CDR3 DNA reads as TGTGCCAGCAGTTCTAGCGGGGGGGCCAAGACCCAGTACTTC.

This clonotype was recorded at least ten times. The chain joins TRBV7-9 to TRBJ2-3; possible D gene TRBD1, 6 bases. The CDR3 has 15 amino acids. V gave up 1 base and J gave up 3 bases, with 11 bases separating them. Germline CDR1 SEHNR, CDR2 FQNEAQ (reference sequence). CDR3 region: CASSLVGTPTDTQYF. The CDR3 nucleotides read TGTGCCAGCAGCTTAGTAGGGACACCGACAGATACGCAGTATTTT.

This clonotype has just a few counts. The rearrangement joins TRBV2 to TRBJ2-5, with D unresolved. In germline, CDR1 is SNHLY, CDR2 FYNNEI. The CDR3 extends over 12 amino acids. V was trimmed by 4 bases and J by 2 bases, leaving 5 bases between them. The CDR3 DNA reads as TGTGCCAGCAGTGCCACTCAAGAGACCCAGTACTTC. Translation: CASSATQETQYF. The variable domain in full, completed from reference TRBV2 and TRBJ2-5, reads EPEVTQTPSHQVTQMGQEVILRCVPISNHLYFYWYRQILGQKVEFLVSFYNNEISEKSEIFDDQFSVERPDGSNFTLKIRSTKLEDSAMYFCASSATQETQYFGPGTRLLVL.

The chain carries TRBV4-1 and TRBJ2-1, with no clear D. Germline CDR1 MGHRA, CDR2 YSYEKL. The CDR3 totals 16 residues. The ends were cut back, 0 bases at V and 3 bases at J, with 12 bases in the middle. The CDR3 region has the DNA TGCGCCAGCAGCCAAGAGTACCCAACTGGCTACAATGAGCAGTTCTTC. It translates to CASSQEYPTGYNEQFF.

A note on this clonotype: A much bigger clone sits one base away, suggesting this may be a read error. The chain recombines TRBV9 with TRBJ2-3; D not resolved. Trimming cost V 0 bases and J 2 bases, with 22 bases left between them. The CDR3 sequence is 19 residues long. CDR1 and CDR2 from the germline V gene are SGDLS and YYNGEE. CDR3 sequence: CASSVGSWDRVSFTDTQYF. DNA of the CDR3: TGTGCCAGCAGCGTAGGGTCTTGGGATAGGGTGTCTTTCACAGATACGCAGTATTTT.

The chain combines TRBV10-3 with TRBJ2-7; D possibly uses TRBD1 or TRBD2 (5 bases each). Trimming stripped 4 bases from V and 8 bases from J, with 21 bases between. Germline CDR1 is ENHRY and CDR2 is SYGVKD. The CDR3 spans 15 residues. The CDR3 loop is CAISAAGTSVDKQYF. The CDR3 DNA is TGTGCCATCAGTGCGGCCGGGACCAGCGTTGACAAGCAGTACTTC.

This clonotype appeared many times. The chain combines TRBV3-1 with TRBJ1-6; unclear D gene. The V gene lost 5 bases and the J gene lost 5 bases, with 7 bases spanning the gap. The CDR3 covers 13 residues. Germline CDR1 LGHDT, CDR2 YNNKEL (reference sequence). This CDR3 is CASSVKDNSPLHF. The DNA for the CDR3 is TGTGCCAGCAGCGTAAAGGATAATTCACCCCTCCACTTT.

This chain links TRBV9 with TRBJ1-6; 7 nucleotides match TRBD1. Germline lookup yields CDR1 SGDLS and CDR2 YYNGEE. V lost 2 bases and J lost 9; bases outside the gene matches: 11. The CDR3 extends over 16 amino acids. DNA for the CDR3: TGTGCCAGCAGCGTTGCGGGACAGCCCTCTGGTTCACCCCTCCACTTT. This sequence encodes CASSVAGQPSGSPLHF.

The chain couples TRBV14 to TRBJ2-1, with 10 bases matching TRBD2. Germline V gene data show CDR1 as SGHDN and CDR2 as FVKESK. This CDR3 contains 13 residues. Written as DNA, the CDR3 is TGTGCGGCTCCTAGCGGGAGACGGAATGAGCAGTTCTTC. Protein: CAAPSGRRNEQFF.

This clonotype was detected only a few times. The chain links TRBV11-1 to TRBJ1-2; D remains ambiguous. Trimming left V 4 bases short and J 3 bases short, with 30 bases between. The CDR3 covers 20 residues. CDR1 is SGHAT and CDR2 is FQDESV in the germline V gene (reference sequence). CDR3 sequence reads: CASSYSLFGLGRQSDYGYTF. The CDR3 bases are TGTGCCAGCAGCTATTCACTTTTCGGGCTGGGCCGCCAAAGTGACTATGGCTACACCTTC.

This clonotype has ten or more counts. The V call is TRBV7-2, the J call TRBJ2-3, with TRBD2 identical over 14 bases. Germline-derived CDR1 and CDR2 are SGHTA and FQGNSA. The CDR3 runs to 17 residues. The junction had 10 bases not matched to a gene; V was cut back by 4 bases and J by 7 bases. The CDR3 loop reads CASSSRLAGGPTNTQYF. DNA of the CDR3: TGTGCCAGCAGCTCCCGACTAGCGGGGGGGCCTACGAATACGCAGTATTTT.

This clonotype was seen many times. The chain carries TRBV12-3 or TRBV12-4 and TRBJ2-7; D gene uncertain. Deletions cut 5 bases from V and 0 bases from J, with 11 bases between. The CDR3 runs to 14 residues. This CDR3 reads CASSPKGSSYEQYF. The CDR3 nucleotides are TGTGCCAGCAGTCCGAAAGGTAGCTCCTACGAGCAGTACTTC.

To note about this clonotype: At one end the junction does not follow the germline gene, possibly because of a read error. The V and J genes are TRBV7-7 and TRBJ2-1; 15 nucleotides line up with TRBD2. The CDR3 extends over 18 amino acids. Per germline, CDR1 SSHAT and CDR2 FNYEAQ (reference sequence). The CDR3 region has the DNA TGTGCTAGCAGCATCGGACTAGCGGGAGGGAAGCCCTACAATGAGCAGTTCTTC. Protein: CASSIGLAGGKPYNEQFF.

The chain links TRBV25-1 to TRBJ2-7; D unresolved. This CDR3 has 10 amino acids. Per the germline V gene, CDR1 is MGHDK and CDR2 is SYGVNS. V lost 6 bases to trimming and J lost 6 bases, with 6 bases between them. CDR3 in amino acids: CASSQLEQYF. The CDR3 nucleotides read TGTGCCAGCAGCCAACTCGAGCAGTACTTC.

The chain combines TRBV29-1 with TRBJ2-1; TRBD2 might be the D (6 bases). This CDR3 region has 12 residues. Per the germline V gene, CDR1 is SQVTM and CDR2 is ANQGSEA. V was pared by 6 bases and J by 7 bases, with 13 bases between. CDR3 sequence: CSVDARGNEQFF. The CDR3 nucleotides are TGCAGCGTAGACGCCCGGGGGAATGAGCAGTTCTTC.

There are a few counts of this clonotype. This chain links TRBV19 with TRBJ1-5, with D maybe TRBD1 (5 bases). The CDR3 consists of 13 residues. The V end was cut by 10 bases, the J end by 1 base, with 11 bases between. Germline V gives CDR1 LNHDA, CDR2 SQIVND (reference sequence). CDR3 protein: CATWDLSNQPQHF. The CDR3, as DNA: TGTGCCACCTGGGACCTAAGCAATCAGCCCCAGCATTTT.